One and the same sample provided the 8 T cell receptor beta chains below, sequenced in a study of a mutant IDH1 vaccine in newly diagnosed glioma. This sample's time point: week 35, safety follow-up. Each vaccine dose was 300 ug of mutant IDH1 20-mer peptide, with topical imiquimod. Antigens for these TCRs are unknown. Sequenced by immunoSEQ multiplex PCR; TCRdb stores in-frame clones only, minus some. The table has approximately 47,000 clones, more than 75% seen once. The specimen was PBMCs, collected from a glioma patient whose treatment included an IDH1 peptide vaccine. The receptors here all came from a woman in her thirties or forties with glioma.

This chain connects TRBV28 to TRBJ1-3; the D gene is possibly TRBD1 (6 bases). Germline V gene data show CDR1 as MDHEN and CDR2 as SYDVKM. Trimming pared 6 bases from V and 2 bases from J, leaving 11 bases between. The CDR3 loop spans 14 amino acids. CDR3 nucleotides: TGTGCCAGCAGGCTACAGGGCGCTGGAAACACCATATATTTT. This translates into CASRLQGAGNTIYF.

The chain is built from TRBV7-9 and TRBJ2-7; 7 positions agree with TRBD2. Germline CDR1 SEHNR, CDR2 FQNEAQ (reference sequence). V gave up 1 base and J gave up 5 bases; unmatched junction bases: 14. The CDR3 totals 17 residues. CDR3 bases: TGTGCCAGCAGCTTAGACTACGCGACTAGCCGGGTGGACGAGCAGTACTTC. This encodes CASSLDYATSRVDEQYF. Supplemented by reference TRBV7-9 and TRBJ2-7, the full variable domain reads DTGVSQNPRHKITKRGQNVTFRCDPISEHNRLYWYRQTLGQGPEFLTYFQNEAQLEKSRLLSDRFSAERPKGSFSTLEIQRTEQGDSAMYLCASSLDYATSRVDEQYFGPGTRLTVT.

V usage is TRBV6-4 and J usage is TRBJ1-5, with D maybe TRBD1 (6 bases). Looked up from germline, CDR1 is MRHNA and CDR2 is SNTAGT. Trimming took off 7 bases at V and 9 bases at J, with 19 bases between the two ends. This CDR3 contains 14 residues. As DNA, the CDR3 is TGTGCCAGCACCTGGGGGCAGGGCAGTCGGCCCCAGCATTTT. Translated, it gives CASTWGQGSRPQHF.

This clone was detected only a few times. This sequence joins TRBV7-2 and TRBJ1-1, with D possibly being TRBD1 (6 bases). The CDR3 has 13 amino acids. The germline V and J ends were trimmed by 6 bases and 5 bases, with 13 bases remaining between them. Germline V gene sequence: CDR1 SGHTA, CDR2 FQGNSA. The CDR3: CASRSYRETEAFF. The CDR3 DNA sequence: TGTGCCAGCAGATCATACAGGGAGACTGAAGCTTTCTTT.

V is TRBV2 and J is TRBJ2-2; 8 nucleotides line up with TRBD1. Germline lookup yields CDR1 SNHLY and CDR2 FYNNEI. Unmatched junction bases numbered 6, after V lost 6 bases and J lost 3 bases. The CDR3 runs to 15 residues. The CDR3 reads CASRDDRGDTGELFF. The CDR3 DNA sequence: TGTGCCAGCAGAGACGACAGGGGCGACACCGGGGAGCTGTTTTTT. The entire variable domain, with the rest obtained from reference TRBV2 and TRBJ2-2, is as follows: EPEVTQTPSHQVTQMGQEVILRCVPISNHLYFYWYRQILGQKVEFLVSFYNNEISEKSEIFDDQFSVERPDGSNFTLKIRSTKLEDSAMYFCASRDDRGDTGELFFGEGSRLTVL.

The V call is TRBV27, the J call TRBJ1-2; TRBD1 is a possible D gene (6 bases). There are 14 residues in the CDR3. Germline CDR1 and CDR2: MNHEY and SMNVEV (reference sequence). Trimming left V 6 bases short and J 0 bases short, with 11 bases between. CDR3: CASRPQGANYGYTF. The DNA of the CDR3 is TGTGCCAGCAGACCACAGGGAGCTAACTATGGCTACACCTTC.

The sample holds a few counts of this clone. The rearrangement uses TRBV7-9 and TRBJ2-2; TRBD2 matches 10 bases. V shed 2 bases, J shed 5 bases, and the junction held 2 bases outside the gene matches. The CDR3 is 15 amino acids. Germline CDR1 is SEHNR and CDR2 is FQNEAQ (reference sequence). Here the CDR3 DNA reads TGTGCCAGCAGCTTAAGCGGGAGGGCGACCGGGGAGCTGTTTTTT. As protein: CASSLSGRATGELFF.

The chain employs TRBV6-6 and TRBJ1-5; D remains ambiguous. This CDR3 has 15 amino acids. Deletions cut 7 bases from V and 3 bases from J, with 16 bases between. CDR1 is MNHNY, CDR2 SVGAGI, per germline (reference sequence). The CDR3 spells CASTPMGSNNQPQHF. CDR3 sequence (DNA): TGTGCCAGCACCCCCATGGGTAGCAACAATCAGCCCCAGCATTTT.